This TCR beta chain was sequenced for a study of T-cell reconstitution after alpha-beta-depleted transplantation in children. Trimming stripped 4 bases from V and 6 bases from J, with 18 bases between. Germline values: CDR1 SGHVS, CDR2 FQNEAQ. CDR3 length: 16 residues. For TCRbeta, the library was prepared with unique molecular identifiers. TCRdb fed the PCR reads into MiXCR, producing one record per CDR3 protein. The table shows fewer than 25,000 distinct CDR3 sequences, with roughly a tenth occurring only once. The chain joins TRBV7-8 to TRBJ2-2; D perhaps matches TRBD2 (6 bases). This sample comprised PBMCs from the stem cell graft donor, obtained from the stem cell graft. This sequence was found in a human donor who donated a stem cell graft to a child with chronic granulomatous disease. DNA for the CDR3: TGTGCCAGCAGCTCCAATACGGGAGTTGGGGCCGGGGAGCTGTTTTTT. This sequence encodes CASSSNTGVGAGELFF.